Listed below are T cell receptor beta chains from one sample, sequenced in a study of cytomegalovirus exposure and HLA in healthy donors. Using immunoSEQ multiplex PCR, the repertoire was profiled, and TCRdb retains in-frame clones only, with some absent. The sample yields some 120,000 clones, 75% seen once. The source material was PBMCs. The receptors here all came from a woman between 40 and 55 years old in good health and CMV-seropositive. Each CDR3 is given with its conserved first and last residue. D genes are given only for firm matches. Not all rows give a size; the values are once, few, many and, for expanded clones, a class.

D: TRBD2
V: TRBV11-2
size: NA
J: TRBJ2-5
CDR3: CASSSRGGGMQETQYF
DNA: TGTGCCAGCAGCTCTCGGGGGGGCGGGATGCAAGAGACCCAGTACTTC

D: NA
V: TRBV27
size: NA
J: TRBJ2-7
CDR3: CASSLALTGLYEQYF
DNA: TGTGCCAGCAGTTTAGCCTTGACAGGCCTCTACGAGCAGTACTTC

D: TRBD1
V: TRBV28
size: NA
J: TRBJ1-5
CDR3: CASRTGQGSQPQHF
DNA: TGTGCCAGCAGGACGGGACAGGGTTCTCAGCCCCAGCATTTT

D: NA
V: TRBV15
size: once
J: TRBJ2-5
CDR3: CATSREARGGETQYF
DNA: TGTGCCACCAGCAGAGAAGCTCGCGGAGGAGAGACCCAGTACTTC

D: NA
V: TRBV6-5
size: NA
J: TRBJ1-5
CDR3: CASSYDRSNQPQHF
DNA: TGTGCCAGCAGTTACGACAGGAGCAATCAGCCCCAGCATTTT

D: NA
V: TRBV19
size: NA
J: TRBJ1-2
CDR3: CASSMQGNYGYTF
DNA: TGTGCCAGTAGTATGCAGGGGAACTATGGCTACACCTTC

D: TRBD1
V: TRBV29-1
size: NA
J: TRBJ1-1
CDR3: CSVYRDSMNTEAFF
DNA: TGCAGCGTTTATAGGGACAGCATGAACACTGAAGCTTTCTTT

D: TRBD1
V: TRBV19
size: few
J: TRBJ2-7
CDR3: CASSIISQGPSYEQYF
DNA: TGTGCCAGTAGTATAATCTCACAGGGGCCCTCCTACGAGCAGTACTTC

D: TRBD2
V: TRBV19
size: NA
J: TRBJ2-7
CDR3: CASSTSGGFYEQYF
DNA: TGTGCCAGTAGTACTAGCGGGGGCTTCTACGAGCAGTACTTC

D: TRBD1
V: TRBV27
size: once
J: TRBJ1-1
CDR3: CASSLGTGANTEAFF
DNA: TGTGCCAGCAGTTTGGGGACAGGCGCGAACACTGAAGCTTTCTTT

D: NA
V: TRBV30
size: NA
J: TRBJ2-5
CDR3: CAWSRPGNYAQYF
DNA: TGTGCCTGGAGTCGTCCCGGGAATTATGCCCAGTACTTC

D: NA
V: TRBV9
size: once
J: TRBJ2-3
CDR3: CASSVDSRTDTQYF
DNA: TGTGCCAGCAGCGTAGACAGTAGGACAGATACGCAGTATTTT

D: NA
V: TRBV5-1
size: NA
J: TRBJ2-2
CDR3: CASRLPGDGNTGELFF
DNA: TGCGCCAGCAGATTACCAGGGGACGGGAACACCGGGGAGCTGTTTTTT

D: TRBD2
V: TRBV5-4
size: NA
J: TRBJ2-7
CDR3: CASSTSGRPSYEQYF
DNA: TGTGCCAGCAGCACAAGCGGGAGGCCCTCCTACGAGCAGTACTTC

D: NA
V: TRBV14
size: NA
J: TRBJ1-3
CDR3: CASDPRTSWTIYF
DNA: TGTGCCAGTGACCCAAGGACTTCTTGGACCATATATTTT

D: TRBD1
V: TRBV29-1
size: NA
J: TRBJ2-7
CDR3: CSVGGGQSYEQYF
DNA: TGCAGCGTTGGAGGGGGACAGTCCTACGAGCAGTACTTC

D: TRBD2
V: TRBV5-1
size: NA
J: TRBJ2-1
CDR3: CASSSSGGYNEQFF
DNA: TGCGCCAGCAGCTCCAGCGGGGGCTACAATGAGCAGTTCTTC

D: NA
V: TRBV18
size: once
J: TRBJ1-1
CDR3: CASSRGAVSDTEAFF
DNA: TGTGCCAGCTCCCGGGGGGCGGTATCCGACACTGAAGCTTTCTTT

D: NA
V: TRBV7-8
size: NA
J: TRBJ2-1
CDR3: CASSPYGAYNEQFF
DNA: TGTGCCAGCAGCCCGTATGGAGCCTACAATGAGCAGTTCTTC

D: TRBD1
V: TRBV6-1
size: NA
J: TRBJ2-7
CDR3: CASSEFGTGTYEQYF
DNA: TGTGCCAGCAGTGAATTCGGGACAGGGACCTACGAGCAGTACTTC

D: NA
V: TRBV5-1
size: NA
J: TRBJ2-7
CDR3: CASSGGTQGEQYF
DNA: TGCGCCAGCAGCGGCGGGACTCAGGGCGAGCAGTACTTC

D: NA
V: TRBV7-2
size: NA
J: TRBJ1-1
CDR3: CASSLGSDTEAFF
DNA: TGTGCCAGCAGCTTAGGGTCGGACACTGAAGCTTTCTTT

D: TRBD1
V: TRBV5-1
size: NA
J: TRBJ2-7
CDR3: CASSFQQGSGEQYF
DNA: TGCGCCAGCAGCTTCCAACAGGGGTCGGGCGAGCAGTACTTC

D: NA
V: TRBV10-3
size: NA
J: TRBJ2-1
CDR3: CAINRDSSYNEQFF
DNA: TGTGCCATCAACCGGGACTCGTCCTACAATGAGCAGTTCTTC

D: TRBD1
V: TRBV7-8
size: NA
J: TRBJ2-4
CDR3: CASSLARGPLVNIQYF
DNA: TGTGCCAGCAGCTTAGCTAGGGGGCCCCTGGTCAACATTCAGTACTTC

D: NA
V: TRBV29-1
size: NA
J: TRBJ1-1
CDR3: CSVRGGFESTEAFF
DNA: TGCAGCGTCCGGGGGGGGTTCGAGAGCACTGAAGCTTTCTTT

D: TRBD1
V: TRBV19
size: NA
J: TRBJ1-5
CDR3: CASSVGTDSNQPQHF
DNA: TGTGCCAGTAGTGTCGGGACAGATAGCAATCAGCCCCAGCATTTT

D: NA
V: TRBV29-1
size: NA
J: TRBJ2-1
CDR3: CSVGYSSAGNEQFF
DNA: TGCAGCGTTGGCTATTCGTCGGCAGGCAATGAGCAGTTCTTC

D: TRBD1
V: TRBV4-1
size: few
J: TRBJ1-3
CDR3: CASSQEGVVRTGVNTIYF
DNA: TGCGCCAGCAGCCAAGAAGGGGTCGTCAGGACAGGCGTCAACACCATATATTTT

D: NA
V: TRBV25-1
size: NA
J: TRBJ1-1
CDR3: CASSDQAGLVMNTEAFF
DNA: TGTGCCAGCTCCGATCAGGCGGGCCTTGTCATGAACACTGAAGCTTTCTTT

D: NA
V: TRBV5-5
size: NA
J: TRBJ1-1
CDR3: CASSFGQQNTEAFF
DNA: TGTGCCAGCAGCTTCGGACAGCAGAACACTGAAGCTTTCTTT

D: TRBD2
V: TRBV7-8
size: NA
J: TRBJ2-2
CDR3: CASSLRNGLARKGGTGELFF
DNA: TGTGCCAGCAGCCTCCGTAATGGACTAGCGCGGAAAGGGGGAACCGGGGAGCTGTTTTTT

D: NA
V: TRBV7-6
size: NA
J: TRBJ2-5
CDR3: CASSPPGPEETQYF
DNA: TGTGCCAGCAGCCCCCCGGGTCCCGAAGAGACCCAGTACTTC

D: NA
V: TRBV5-4
size: few
J: TRBJ2-7
CDR3: CASSLLAETREQYF
DNA: TGTGCCAGCAGCTTGCTAGCAGAGACCCGCGAGCAGTACTTC

D: NA
V: TRBV30
size: NA
J: TRBJ1-5
CDR3: CAWSRQEYQPQHF
DNA: TGTGCCTGGAGTCGACAGGAGTATCAGCCCCAGCATTTT

D: NA
V: TRBV7-9
size: NA
J: TRBJ1-1
CDR3: CASNERSQEAFF
DNA: TGTGCCAGCAACGAGCGGTCTCAAGAAGCTTTCTTT

D: TRBD2
V: TRBV7-2
size: NA
J: TRBJ2-2
CDR3: CASSSSGTTNTGELFF
DNA: TGTGCCAGCAGCTCGTCCGGGACTACGAACACCGGGGAGCTGTTTTTT